Below are 5 T cell receptor beta chains sequenced from a single sample in a study of blood T cells in healthy people across ages. Then a second PCR, running roughly 6 to 12 cycles, was carried out with a sample-barcoded 5' primer and a J-beta primer mix. TCRdb called the 5' RACE reads again in MiXCR, with one record for every CDR3 protein. The profile shows 800,000 to 1,000,000 distinct CDR3 sequences, roughly 50% of them singletons. Material: blood. These receptors were obtained from a man aged 25 to 45 in good health.

This sequence joins TRBV6-5 and TRBJ1-1; no clear D gene. The CDR3 consists of 17 residues. V was cut by 0 bases and J by 3 bases, with 17 bases left in between. The V gene's germline CDR1 is MNHEY and CDR2 SVGAGI. Here the CDR3 DNA reads TGTGCCAGCAGTTACTCGAACGGGGTTGTGGGAGACACTGAAGCTTTCTTT. Encoded protein: CASSYSNGVVGDTEAFF.

The chain uses TRBV25-1 and TRBJ1-6; the D is unclear. CDR1 and CDR2 (germline): MGHDK, SYGVNS. Deletions cut 2 bases from V and 9 bases from J, with 26 bases between. The CDR3 spans 19 residues. The CDR3 nucleotides read TGTGCCAGCAGTGAAGGTGCGATCCCGTGGCCCCGCGGTAGTTCACCCCTCCACTTT. Its translation: CASSEGAIPWPRGSSPLHF.

The chain is built from TRBV4-1 and TRBJ2-1; TRBD1 matches 7 bases. CDR1 is MGHRA, CDR2 YSYEKL, per germline. This CDR3 comprises 16 residues. V shed 0 bases and J 4 bases; nucleotides not matched to a gene: 6. This chain's CDR3 is CASSQEPGQVYNEQFF. The DNA of the CDR3 is TGCGCCAGCAGCCAAGAACCCGGACAGGTTTACAATGAGCAGTTCTTC.

The chain uses TRBV28 and TRBJ1-2; D gene unclear. This CDR3 is built from 12 residues. CDR1 and CDR2 from the germline V gene are MDHEN and SYDVKM. The V and J ends lost 3 bases and 7 bases respectively, with 9 bases between them. The CDR3 DNA follows: TGTGCCAGCAGTTTTGACCGGACTGGCTACACCTTC. The encoded protein is CASSFDRTGYTF.

As for this clonotype: At one boundary the junction diverges from the germline segment, which might be a read error. J is TRBJ1-6 and V is TRBV5-1, with D unresolved. CDR3 length equals 15 residues. The V gene's germline CDR1 is SGHRS and CDR2 YFSETQ. CDR3 sequence reads: CASSLNSHPNSPPHF. The CDR3 DNA reads as TGCGCCAGCAGCTTGAACAGTCATCCGAATTCACCCCCCCACTTT.